Following are 21 T cell receptor beta chains from one sample sequenced in a study of cytomegalovirus exposure and HLA in healthy donors (dated by TCRdb to between 2016 and 2019). The library was generated by the immunoSEQ multiplex PCR assay. For the multiplex PCR, a mixture combining 60 forward primers for TCR Vbeta segments and 13 reverse primers for TCR Jbeta segments was used. TCRdb retrieved this table from immuneACCESS and kept in-frame rearrangements only. Not all clones are present; in checked studies, unresolved V genes account for under half, and no reason is known for the remainder. The data table for this sample lists around 130,000 clones. The ten largest clones capture roughly 1.6% of the sample. The sequenced sample consisted of PBMCs. These TCRs come from a woman between 40 and 50 years old in good health and CMV-seronegative.

V is TRBV6-1 and J is TRBJ1-1; the match to TRBD1 covers 9 bases. The CDR3 extends over 13 amino acids. With V trimmed by 11 bases and J by 6 bases, 10 bases remained unmatched. Germline V gene sequence: CDR1 MNHNS, CDR2 SASEGT. CDR3 amino acids: CAVRDRVTSEAFF. DNA for the CDR3: TGTGCCGTCCGGGACAGGGTGACGTCTGAAGCTTTCTTT.

The chain combines TRBV7-3 with TRBJ2-5, with D hard to call. This CDR3 has 13 amino acids. Trimming stripped 2 bases from V and 4 bases from J, with 8 bases between. CDR1 and CDR2 (germline): SGHTA, FQGTGA. The CDR3 DNA reads TGTGCCAGCAGCTTAGGTCCGGGAGAGACCCAGTACTTC. Residues: CASSLGPGETQYF.

DNA of the CDR3: TGCGCCAGCAGTCCGGGACAGTGTAAGCAGTACGTC. Its translation: CASSPGQCKQYV. This chain links TRBV23-1 with TRBJ2-7, with 7 bases identical to TRBD1. TRBV23-1 is marked as an open reading frame, function uncertain. The junction had 5 bases not matched to a gene; V was cut back by 4 bases and J by 8 bases. The CDR3 totals 12 residues.

V gene TRBV6-4 combines with J gene TRBJ1-6, with D perhaps matching TRBD1 (6 bases). CDR1 is MRHNA and CDR2 is SNTAGT in the germline V gene. The V and J ends lost 9 bases and 4 bases respectively, with 13 bases between them. This CDR3 is 14 amino acids long. The CDR3, as DNA: TGTGCCAGGCGGACAGATATTTATAATTCACCCCTCCACTTT. Translation gives CARRTDIYNSPLHF.

This sequence joins TRBV7-2 and TRBJ1-6; D gene uncertain. The ends were cut back, 1 base at V and 8 bases at J, with 15 bases in the middle. The CDR3 loop spans 16 amino acids. Germline loops: CDR1 SGHTA, CDR2 FQGNSA. The CDR3, as DNA: TGTGCCAGCAGCTTAGATGGCCAATTATCCTATTCACCCCTCCACTTT. Translating it yields CASSLDGQLSYSPLHF.

The rearrangement links TRBV9 to TRBJ1-1, with 10 bases aligning to TRBD1. Trimming removed 3 bases from V and 6 bases from J; junction bases left unmatched: 5. The CDR3 sequence is 14 residues long. Germline values: CDR1 SGDLS, CDR2 YYNGEE. CDR3 bases: TGTGCCAGCAGCGCAGGACAGGGGGGGGCTGAAGCTTTCTTT. Its protein is CASSAGQGGAEAFF.

This chain connects TRBV25-1 to TRBJ1-5; D is uncertain. Germline CDR1 reads MGHDK; CDR2 reads SYGVNS. CDR3 length: 18 amino acids. With 6 bases removed from V and 2 bases from J, the gap between germline ends came to 23 bases. CDR3 sequence: CASSPRLREVGGNQPQHF. Written as DNA, the CDR3 is TGTGCCAGCAGCCCGCGTTTGAGAGAGGTTGGCGGCAATCAGCCCCAGCATTTT.

The chain uses TRBV5-4 and TRBJ2-5, with D maybe TRBD2 (6 bases). The germline CDR1 and CDR2 sequences are SGHNT and YYREEE (reference sequence). V lost 4 bases and J 2 bases, leaving 6 bases between the germline ends. The CDR3 covers 12 residues. The CDR3 region has the DNA TGTGCCAGCAGCCGGGGGCAAGAGACCCAGTACTTC. This encodes CASSRGQETQYF.

J is TRBJ1-5 and V is TRBV15, with a possible D match to TRBD1 (5 bases). V shed 3 bases and J shed 4 bases, with 13 bases lying between them. The germline V gene encodes CDR1 LNHNV and CDR2 YYDKDF (reference sequence). The CDR3 consists of 15 residues. CDR3 DNA sequence: TGTGCCACCAGCAGGGAAGCAGGGCTAAATCAGCCCCAGCATTTT. Translated: CATSREAGLNQPQHF.

This sequence joins TRBV11-2 and TRBJ2-1; 8 bases agree with TRBD2. The CDR3 loop spans 15 amino acids. Germline V gene sequence: CDR1 SGHAT, CDR2 FQNNGV. V dropped 3 bases and J dropped 6; count of bases not matched to a gene: 7. This CDR3 reads CASSFRTSTANEQFF. In DNA form, the CDR3 reads TGTGCCAGCAGCTTTAGGACTAGCACTGCCAATGAGCAGTTCTTC.

This chain connects TRBV7-2 to TRBJ2-5, with 9 bases that match TRBD1. The length of the CDR3 is 15 residues. CDR1 and CDR2 (germline): SGHTA, FQGNSA. Trimming removed 6 bases from V and 2 bases from J; junction bases left unmatched: 7. The CDR3 region is CASRARTGEQETQYF. The CDR3 DNA follows: TGTGCCAGCAGGGCGCGGACAGGGGAACAAGAGACCCAGTACTTC.

V is TRBV4-3 and J is TRBJ1-4; D perhaps matches TRBD1 (5 bases). Germline lookup yields CDR1 LGHNA and CDR2 YSLEER. This CDR3 spans 16 amino acids. Trimming stripped 0 bases from V and 8 bases from J, with 16 bases between. CDR3 DNA sequence: TGCGCCAGCAGCCAAGATCTCTGGAAACCAGGGGAAAAACTGTTTTTT. It translates to CASSQDLWKPGEKLFF.

The V gene is TRBV6-1, the J gene TRBJ1-5; 7 bases are a match to TRBD1. CDR1 is MNHNS, CDR2 SASEGT, per germline. V lost 7 bases to trimming and J lost 1 base; unmatched junction nucleotides: 7. The CDR3 consists of 15 residues. In DNA, the CDR3 is TGTGCCAGCACCCCAACCAGGGGGAGCAATCAGCCCCAGCATTTT. Translated: CASTPTRGSNQPQHF.

V usage is TRBV15 and J usage is TRBJ2-4; 8 bases agree with TRBD1. Germline V CDR1 and CDR2: LNHNV, YYDKDF (reference sequence). The CDR3 consists of 18 residues. The ends lost 0 bases at V and 1 base at J; junction bases unmatched: 8. CDR3 DNA: TGTGCCACCAGCAGAGATCAGGGGGCAGAGGGGGCCAAAAACATTCAGTACTTC. Protein sequence: CATSRDQGAEGAKNIQYF.

V usage is TRBV28 and J usage is TRBJ2-1; 7 nucleotides match TRBD1. The ends lost 5 bases at V and 8 bases at J; junction bases unmatched: 9. The CDR3 is 14 amino acids. Germline CDR1 is MDHEN and CDR2 is SYDVKM. CDR3 sequence: CASSRTGVVDEQFF. CDR3 bases: TGTGCCAGCAGTAGAACAGGGGTAGTTGATGAGCAGTTCTTC.

The CDR3 here is CASPGSTF. For the CDR3, the DNA is TGTGCCAGCCCCGGGAGCACCTTC. The rearrangement uses TRBV28 and TRBJ1-2; D gene uncertain. The CDR3 is 8 amino acids. Germline assignment: CDR1 MDHEN and CDR2 SYDVKM. V lost 8 bases and J 13 bases, leaving 8 bases between the germline ends.

The chain couples TRBV23-1 to TRBJ2-7, with D possibly being TRBD2 (6 bases). TRBV23-1 is an open reading frame, and its role is uncertain. V shed 3 bases and J shed 3 bases, with 18 bases lying between them. This CDR3 contains 16 residues. The CDR3 region has the DNA TGCGCCAGCAGTCAGTCCTATGGGGGACTCCGCTACGAGCAGTACTTC. This codes for CASSQSYGGLRYEQYF.

V and J are TRBV10-3 and TRBJ1-2; a possible D gene is TRBD1 (5 bases). From germline, CDR1 is ENHRY and CDR2 SYGVKD. The CDR3 extends over 14 amino acids. The V end lost 0 bases, the J end lost 8 bases, and 13 bases lay between the germline ends. The CDR3 spells CAISESLQAEGYTF. As DNA, the CDR3 is TGTGCCATCAGTGAGTCATTACAGGCAGAGGGCTACACCTTC.

This chain uses TRBV6-5 with TRBJ1-2; D is possibly TRBD1 (6 bases). CDR3 length: 16 residues. The ends were cut back, 0 bases at V and 4 bases at J, with 15 bases in the middle. CDR1 and CDR2 from the germline V gene are MNHEY and SVGAGI. As DNA, the CDR3 is TGTGCCAGCAGTTACTCTAATGGGAACAGGGTCTATGGCTACACCTTC. This encodes CASSYSNGNRVYGYTF.

The chain couples TRBV11-1 to TRBJ1-3; D is unclear. The germline V gene has CDR1 SGHAT and CDR2 FQDESV (reference sequence). This CDR3 has 13 amino acids. V was clipped by 5 bases and J by 0 bases, with 5 bases between them. This CDR3 is CASSLYSGNTIYF. CDR3 sequence (DNA): TGTGCCAGCAGCCTATACTCTGGAAACACCATATATTTT.

The chain has TRBV27 and TRBJ1-6; 7 bases are a match to TRBD1. Germline CDR1 MNHEY, CDR2 SMNVEV (reference sequence). The CDR3 has 16 residues. With V trimmed by 1 base and J by 6 bases, 6 bases remained unmatched. The CDR3 loop reads CASSLFEGARNSPLHF. CDR3 in DNA: TGTGCCAGCAGTTTATTCGAGGGGGCGCGTAATTCACCCCTCCACTTT.